This T cell receptor beta chain was observed in a study of neurological immune-mediated disorders (dated by TCRdb to the late 2010s). With respect to the entire study: Among the approximately 34 multiple sclerosis patients, relapsing-remitting MS accounted for some 30 and secondary progressive MS accounted for 3. The study compared peripheral blood TCR-beta repertoires of HTLV-I-associated myelopathy (HAM/TSP) patients, multiple sclerosis patients and healthy controls using UMI-based sequencing. Longitudinal samples, technical triplicates and paired sorted CD4+ and CD8+ T-cell subsets, alongside PBMC samples, were included among the approximately 110 TCR-beta libraries. Of the 68 subjects in the cohort, approximately 15 were HAM/TSP patients, around 34 were multiple sclerosis patients, and roughly 20 were healthy controls. Findings and caveats that apply to the study as a whole: The MS cluster showed no association with clinical or MRI features, and the authors stated that larger cohorts are needed. TCR clonal expansion was highest in HAM/TSP patients and lowest in MS patients, with MS patients falling below even healthy controls. Phylogenetic analysis grouped repertoires from 18 of 34 MS patients into a cluster of related CDR3 sequences, suggesting a possible repertoire-level signature. No identical CDR3 amino acid sequences were shared among expanded clones across subjects, suggesting private TCR-beta repertoires in all groups.

Unsorted PBMC libraries were generated from 2 million PBMCs stored in RNAlater at -80 °C until RNA extraction. Multiple sclerosis patients were enrolled in a US clinical protocol evaluating disease progression by magnetic resonance imaging. Peripheral blood was subjected to Ficoll-Hypaque density gradient centrifugation to isolate PBMCs, which were then cryopreserved in liquid nitrogen. To synthesize cDNA, template-switch 5'RACE was performed with a primer carrying a 10-nucleotide random unique molecular identifier so that each TCR transcript was tagged. Every sequencing run covered 15-18 subjects and yielded more than 170 million TCR-beta sequences. The RNeasy kit was used to extract total RNA. The KAPA Real-time Library Amplification kit was used to amplify TCR-beta VDJ regions with primers targeting the TCR constant region and the 5'RACE anchor. Sample indexes and Illumina adaptors were added in a first PCR, after which library yield was increased in a second PCR. After Ampure bead purification, the roughly 650 bp TCR product was size-selected on a 2% E-gel SizeSelection system. Before pooling, library quality was assessed on a Bioanalyzer, concentration was determined with Qubit, and library quantification was performed with the Kapa Library Quantification kit. An Illumina HiSeq 2500 was used to sequence the libraries paired-end at 2 x 150 bp. To increase sequence diversity, about 25-31% phiX was spiked into each library pool. Turning to the authors' computational methods: The quality-filtered reads were processed with the UMI-based MiGEC pipeline, whose error correction step removed more than 80% of the raw TCR sequences. IMGT germline references were used for alignment of VDJ genes, and clonotypes were defined by a unique CDR3 amino acid sequence together with V-J genes. Clonal expansion, Shannon diversity, and CDR3 relatedness (CalcPairwiseDistances, ClusterSamples) were evaluated with VDJtools, and phylogenetic trees were built with CLCbio workbench. Clones with at least 8 unique UMIs were defined as expanded, with this threshold being based on coefficient-of-variation modelling across technical triplicates. TCRdb applied fastp at Q25 and MiXCR to the public reads, then kept only in-frame beta chains. All rows with the same CDR3 protein become a single entry with the most common DNA and genes. None of the V and J calls come from the authors' own analysis; TCRdb made them. The sample table shows roughly 70,000 distinct CDR3 sequences, and about 4% are seen once. Of the sample, approximately 1.2% is held by the ten largest clones.

This clonotype was observed at least ten times. It has no known antigen specificity. Nothing much larger sits one base from this clone, and base qualities are not available. The material sequenced was PBMCs. This clonotype was sampled from a young man with multiple sclerosis.

The CDR3 in this case is CASSQAAGASYEQYF. The nucleotides read TGTGCCAGCAGCCAAGCCGCGGGGGCCTCCTACGAGCAGTACTTC. Here the chain combines TRBV3-1 and TRBJ2-7; a weak D assignment points to TRBD2 (7 bases agree). Measured from the cysteine to the phenylalanine, the CDR3 is 15 residues long. This entry keeps only the CDR3 DNA: 45 bases, framed from base 1. The germline V gene (reference sequence) specifies LGHDT as CDR1 and YNNKEL as CDR2. A distance of 10 bases separates the germline ends of V and J, which lose 1 base and 0 bases respectively.